This TCR beta chain was recorded in a study of shared clonotypes between healthy human individuals. Notes on the study in general: Depth of sequencing was expected to influence donor clonotype sharing. Roughly 5% of naive CD4 clonotypes were common to several donors. Unshared clonotypes carried lower generation probabilities than those common to all four donors.

Within Nashville, Tennessee resided all donors, each a Caucasian adult. Sequencing was performed with immunoSEQ multiplex PCR; in TCRdb, only in-frame clones are kept and a portion is missing. The sample has around 1.4 million clones, around 98.5% seen once. A word on this clone: The antigen is unknown.

This receptor was identified in a man aged 25-45 years in good health. The source material was naive CD4+ T cells sorted from blood. The subset here: CD45RA+ positively selected.

CDR3 residues: CASSDQGYNEQFF. As DNA, the CDR3 is TGTGCCAGCAGTGACCAGGGCTACAATGAGCAGTTCTTC. The chain uses TRBV6-4 and TRBJ2-1, with D perhaps matching TRBD1 (5 bases). Germline assignment: CDR1 MRHNA and CDR2 SNTAGT. The CDR3 totals 13 residues. Between the trimmed V and J ends, which lost 2 bases and 3 bases, there was a span of 5 bases.